These 12 T cell receptor beta chains were sequenced from one sample in a study of vaccination and CD4 T cells after COVID-19. These receptors' antigens are unknown. The treatment here: approximately nine-day PBMC culture with coronavirus spike peptide pools or control peptides (ViraFEST assay). Unexposed donor CD4+ T cells predated the COVID-19 pandemic, collected 2011-2018. With the Oncomine TCR Beta short-read assay, DNA from cultured CD4+ T cells was sequenced. In TCRdb, the PCR reads were re-called with MiXCR into one record per CDR3 protein. The sample records over 5,500 distinct CDR3 sequences, approximately 52% being singletons. Material for sequencing was CD4+ T cells from blood, cultured in vitro. The receptor source for this set is a human donor in good health.

This sequence joins TRBV19 and TRBJ2-2; 9 bases align to TRBD1. The CDR3 runs to 15 residues. Germline CDR1 and CDR2: LNHDA and SQIVND (reference sequence). The CDR3 loop is CATGGFSQNTGELFF. The CDR3 bases are TGTGCTACAGGGGGCTTCTCACAGAACACCGGGGAGCTGTTTTTT.

The chain recombines TRBV20-1 with TRBJ2-3; 7 positions agree with TRBD1. From germline, CDR1 is DFQATT and CDR2 SNEGSKA (reference sequence). This CDR3 is 14 amino acids long. V was clipped by 7 bases and J by 5 bases; unmatched bases: 12. CDR3 DNA: TGCAGTGTTCTTCCCGGGACAGAAGGAGATACGCAGTATTTT. Its protein is CSVLPGTEGDTQYF.

The V call is TRBV20-1, the J call TRBJ2-4; no firm D call. Between the trimmed V and J ends, which lost 6 bases and 0 bases, there was a span of 12 bases. The CDR3 spans 14 residues. CDR1 is DFQATT and CDR2 is SNEGSKA in the germline V gene (reference sequence). The CDR3: CSARHNLAKNIQYF. In DNA, the CDR3 is TGCAGTGCCCGTCATAACCTAGCCAAAAACATTCAGTACTTC.

This clonotype is labeled medium-sized (0.01 to 0.1%). The chain carries TRBV29-1 and TRBJ2-7, with D maybe TRBD2 (6 bases). The CDR3 runs 14 residues. The V gene lost 1 base and the J gene lost 3 bases, with 13 bases spanning the gap. Germline CDR1 is SQVTM and CDR2 is ANQGSEA. The CDR3, as DNA: TGCAGCGTTGAAGGCGGGAACGGTAGCTACGAGCAGTACTTC. Translated, it gives CSVEGGNGSYEQYF.

The gene calls are TRBV19 and TRBJ1-2; D remains unclear. The germline V gene encodes CDR1 LNHDA and CDR2 SQIVND (reference sequence). The CDR3 contains 13 residues. The V and J ends lost 7 bases and 1 base respectively, with 10 bases between them. CDR3 DNA: TGTGCCAGTAATCCGAGTTTTAACTATGGCTACACCTTC. It encodes CASNPSFNYGYTF.

The CDR3 region has the DNA TGTGCCAGCAGTTTGGCACTCCTCTATGGCTACACCTTC. Protein sequence: CASSLALLYGYTF. The chain joins TRBV12-3 or TRBV12-4 to TRBJ1-2; D is uncertain. The CDR3 contains 13 residues. With 3 bases removed from V and 4 bases from J, the gap between germline ends came to 9 bases.

The chain combines TRBV12-3 or TRBV12-4 with TRBJ1-6, with D possibly matching TRBD1 (5 bases). V shed 1 base and J shed 10 bases, with 8 bases lying between them. This CDR3 comprises 13 residues. CDR3: CASSLGGDSPLHF. The CDR3 DNA is TGTGCCAGCAGTTTAGGTGGGGACTCACCCCTCCACTTT.

V and J are TRBV20-1 and TRBJ1-2; tentative D call: TRBD1 (5 bases). The CDR3 spans 12 residues. The V gene lost 1 base and the J gene lost 5 bases, with 8 bases spanning the gap. Germline values: CDR1 DFQATT, CDR2 SNEGSKA (reference sequence). The CDR3 DNA reads TGCAGTGCTAGAGTCGGGGGGTATGGCTACACCTTC. Its translation is CSARVGGYGYTF.

The gene calls are TRBV5-1 and TRBJ2-5; D is undetermined. Looked up from germline, CDR1 is SGHRS and CDR2 is YFSETQ. The CDR3 totals 14 residues. V gave up 1 base and J gave up 0 bases, with 7 bases separating them. CDR3 in amino acids: CASSLMGYQETQYF. CDR3 bases: TGCGCCAGCAGCTTGATGGGGTACCAAGAGACCCAGTACTTC. The full variable domain, in which reference TRBV5-1 and TRBJ2-5 provide the parts outside the CDR3, is KAGVTQTPRYLIKTRGQQVTLSCSPISGHRSVSWYQQTPGQGLQFLFEYFSETQRNKGNFPGRFSGRQFSNSRSEMNVSTLELGDSALYLCASSLMGYQETQYFGPGTRLLVL.

Here the CDR3 reads CASSLTLLVGERSPLHF. CDR3 DNA: TGTGCCAGCAGCTTAACATTATTAGTAGGAGAGCGATCACCCCTCCACTTT. V gene TRBV11-2 combines with J gene TRBJ1-6, with D unclear. Trimming took off 2 bases at V and 10 bases at J, with 21 bases between the two ends. The CDR3 loop spans 17 amino acids. Germline assignment: CDR1 SGHAT and CDR2 FQNNGV.

The rearrangement joins TRBV14 to TRBJ1-2; D perhaps matches TRBD1 (5 bases). The CDR3 loop spans 15 amino acids. The V and J ends lost 4 bases and 4 bases respectively, with 16 bases between them. Germline CDR1 SGHDN, CDR2 FVKESK. The CDR3 DNA sequence: TGTGCCAGCAGCCTCTCCGGGGCCGGACCCTATGGCTACACCTTC. As protein: CASSLSGAGPYGYTF.

This clonotype was counted a few times. The rearrangement uses TRBV7-9 and TRBJ2-5, with D uncertain. The V end lost 5 bases, the J end lost 1 base, and 11 bases lay between the germline ends. Per the germline V gene, CDR1 is SEHNR and CDR2 is FQNEAQ (reference sequence). This CDR3 region has 14 residues. CDR3 sequence (DNA): TGTGCCAGCAGCCCCTCTTCCCCCCAAGAGACCCAGTACTTC. This sequence encodes CASSPSSPQETQYF.